The clone carrying this TCR beta chain was detected a few times. The antigen is unknown. Only in-frame clones appear in the TCRdb table, and some are missing; sequencing was by immunoSEQ multiplex PCR. The data show over a thousand clones, 2% to 2.5% seen once. This record comes from a study of STAT3 mutations in large granular lymphocyte leukemia. General study results and limits: In T-cell large granular lymphocyte leukemia, about half of patients showed multiple immunodominant subclonotypes.

Trimming removed 0 bases at V and 11 bases at J, with 17 bases between. This CDR3 is built from 13 residues. The germline V gene encodes CDR1 GTSNPN and CDR2 SVGIG (reference sequence). The receptor's source is a human donor with T large granular lymphocyte leukemia. Some clones in this sample may be carry-over from other donors' samples. The chain recombines TRBV30 with TRBJ2-7; maybe TRBD2 (5 bases). The sample taken for sequencing was PBMCs. Here the CDR3 reads CAWSVGSGGSKYF. The CDR3 region has the DNA TGTGCCTGGAGTGTAGGGTCAGGCGGGTCGAAGTACTTC.